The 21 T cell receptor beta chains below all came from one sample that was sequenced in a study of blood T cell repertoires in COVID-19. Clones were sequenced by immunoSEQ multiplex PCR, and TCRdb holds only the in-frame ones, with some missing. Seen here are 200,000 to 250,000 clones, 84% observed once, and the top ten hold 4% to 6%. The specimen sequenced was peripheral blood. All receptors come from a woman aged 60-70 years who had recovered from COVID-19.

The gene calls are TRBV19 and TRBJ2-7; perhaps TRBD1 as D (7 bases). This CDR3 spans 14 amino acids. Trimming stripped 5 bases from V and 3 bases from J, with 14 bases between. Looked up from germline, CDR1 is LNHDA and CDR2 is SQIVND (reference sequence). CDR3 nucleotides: TGTGCCAGTAGTGCGGGACAGTTTTTCTACGAGCAGTACTTC. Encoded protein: CASSAGQFFYEQYF.

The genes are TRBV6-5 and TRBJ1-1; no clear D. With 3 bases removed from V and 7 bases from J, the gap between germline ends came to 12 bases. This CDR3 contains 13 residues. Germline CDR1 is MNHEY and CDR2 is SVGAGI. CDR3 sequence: CASSYGQPIEAFF. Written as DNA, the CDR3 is TGTGCCAGCAGTTATGGGCAGCCCATTGAAGCTTTCTTT.

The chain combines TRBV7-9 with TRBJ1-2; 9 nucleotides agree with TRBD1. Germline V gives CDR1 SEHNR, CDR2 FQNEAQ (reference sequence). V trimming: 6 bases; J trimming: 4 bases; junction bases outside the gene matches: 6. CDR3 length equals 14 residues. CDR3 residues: CASRDRDRAYGYTF. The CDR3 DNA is TGTGCCAGCAGAGACAGGGACAGGGCCTATGGCTACACCTTC.

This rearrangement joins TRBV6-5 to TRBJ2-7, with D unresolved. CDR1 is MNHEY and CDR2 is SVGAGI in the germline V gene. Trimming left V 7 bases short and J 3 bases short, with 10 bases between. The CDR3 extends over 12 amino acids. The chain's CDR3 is CASNRHGYEQYF. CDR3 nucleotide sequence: TGTGCCAGCAATCGACACGGCTACGAGCAGTACTTC.

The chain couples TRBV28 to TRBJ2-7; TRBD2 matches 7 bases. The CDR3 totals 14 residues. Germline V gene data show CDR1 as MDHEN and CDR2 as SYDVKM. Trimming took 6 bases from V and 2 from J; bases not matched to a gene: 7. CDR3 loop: CASRQGLVTYEQYF. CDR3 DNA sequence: TGTGCCAGCAGGCAAGGACTAGTAACCTACGAGCAGTACTTC. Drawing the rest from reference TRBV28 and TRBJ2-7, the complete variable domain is DVKVTQSSRYLVKRTGEKVFLECVQDMDHENMFWYRQDPGLGLRLIYFSYDVKMKEKGDIPEGYSVSREKKERFSLILESASTNQTSMYLCASRQGLVTYEQYFGPGTRLTVT.

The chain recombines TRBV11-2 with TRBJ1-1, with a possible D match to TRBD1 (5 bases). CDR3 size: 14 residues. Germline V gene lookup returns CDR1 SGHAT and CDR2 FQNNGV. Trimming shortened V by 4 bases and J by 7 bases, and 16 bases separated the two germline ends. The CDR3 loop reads CASSSIRERGEAFF. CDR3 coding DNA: TGTGCCAGCAGCTCTATCAGGGAAAGGGGTGAAGCTTTCTTT.

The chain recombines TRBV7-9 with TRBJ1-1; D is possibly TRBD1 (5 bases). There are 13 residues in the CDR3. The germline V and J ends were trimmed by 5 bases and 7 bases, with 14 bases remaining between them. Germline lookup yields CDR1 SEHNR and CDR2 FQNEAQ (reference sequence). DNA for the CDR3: TGTGCCAGCAGCCGCCCGCAGGGCGGTGAAGCTTTCTTT. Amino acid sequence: CASSRPQGGEAFF.

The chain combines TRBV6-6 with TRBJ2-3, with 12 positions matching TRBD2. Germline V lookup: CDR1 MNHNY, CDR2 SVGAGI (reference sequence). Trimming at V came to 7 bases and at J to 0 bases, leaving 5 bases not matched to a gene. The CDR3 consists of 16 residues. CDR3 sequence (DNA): TGTGCCAGCATGCCTAGCGGGGGGGATAGCACAGATACGCAGTATTTT. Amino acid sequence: CASMPSGGDSTDTQYF.

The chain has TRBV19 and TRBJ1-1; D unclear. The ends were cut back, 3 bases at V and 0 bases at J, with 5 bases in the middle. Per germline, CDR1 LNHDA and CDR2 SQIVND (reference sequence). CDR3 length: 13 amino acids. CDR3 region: CASSIAVNTEAFF. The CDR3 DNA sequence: TGTGCCAGTAGTATCGCGGTGAACACTGAAGCTTTCTTT.

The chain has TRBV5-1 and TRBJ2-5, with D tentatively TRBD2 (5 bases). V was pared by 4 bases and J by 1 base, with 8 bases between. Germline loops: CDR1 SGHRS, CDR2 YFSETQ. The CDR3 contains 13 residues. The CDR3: CASSPSPQETQYF. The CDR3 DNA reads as TGCGCCAGCAGCCCTAGCCCCCAAGAGACCCAGTACTTC.

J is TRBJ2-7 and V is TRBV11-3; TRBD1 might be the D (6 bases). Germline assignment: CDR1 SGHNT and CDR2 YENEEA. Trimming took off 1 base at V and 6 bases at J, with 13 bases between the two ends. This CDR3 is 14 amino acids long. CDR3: CASSLGRGYVEQYF. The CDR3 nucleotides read TGTGCCAGCAGCTTAGGCAGGGGCTACGTCGAGCAGTACTTC.

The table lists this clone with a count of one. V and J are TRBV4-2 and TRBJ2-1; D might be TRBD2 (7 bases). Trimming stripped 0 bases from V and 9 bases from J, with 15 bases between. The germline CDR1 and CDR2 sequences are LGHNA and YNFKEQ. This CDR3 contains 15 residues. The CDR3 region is CASSQEMGGPGEQFF. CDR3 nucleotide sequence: TGTGCCAGCAGCCAAGAAATGGGGGGGCCAGGTGAGCAGTTCTTC.

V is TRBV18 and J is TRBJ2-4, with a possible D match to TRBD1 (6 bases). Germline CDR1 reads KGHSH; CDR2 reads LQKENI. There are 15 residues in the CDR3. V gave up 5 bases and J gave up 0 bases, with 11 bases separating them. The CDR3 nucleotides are TGTGCCAGCTCAACAGGGCCCTTAGCCAAAAACATTCAGTACTTC. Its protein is CASSTGPLAKNIQYF.

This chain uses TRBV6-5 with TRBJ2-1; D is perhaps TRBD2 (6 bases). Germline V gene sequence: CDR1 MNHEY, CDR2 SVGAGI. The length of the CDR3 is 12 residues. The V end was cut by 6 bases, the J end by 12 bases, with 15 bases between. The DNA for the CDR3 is TGTGCCAGCAGGGAGGGAATGGGCTGGCAGTTCTTC. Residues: CASREGMGWQFF.

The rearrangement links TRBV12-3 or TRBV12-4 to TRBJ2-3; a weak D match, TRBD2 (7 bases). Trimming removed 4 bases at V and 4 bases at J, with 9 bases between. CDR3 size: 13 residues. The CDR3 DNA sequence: TGTGCCAGCAGTTCCGGGGGGCCAGATACGCAGTATTTT. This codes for CASSSGGPDTQYF.

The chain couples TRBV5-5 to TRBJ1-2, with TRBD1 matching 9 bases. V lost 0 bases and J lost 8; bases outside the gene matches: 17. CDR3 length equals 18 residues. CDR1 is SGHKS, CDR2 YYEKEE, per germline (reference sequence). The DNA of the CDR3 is TGTGCCAGCAGCTTGGCTATTCGGGCGGCGGGACAGGGCGGCGGCTACACCTTC. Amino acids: CASSLAIRAAGQGGGYTF.

Here the CDR3 reads CASRSGLRGSGANVLTF. In DNA, the CDR3 is TGTGCCAGCAGATCGGGGCTCAGGGGATCTGGGGCCAACGTCCTGACTTTC. The V and J genes are TRBV7-9 and TRBJ2-6; maybe TRBD1 (6 bases). V gave up 6 bases and J gave up 1 base, with 16 bases separating them. This CDR3 region has 17 residues. Germline V lookup: CDR1 SEHNR, CDR2 FQNEAQ (reference sequence).

CDR3 amino acids: CASSLGPVGELFF. As DNA, the CDR3 is TGTGCCAGCAGCTTGGGCCCAGTCGGGGAGCTGTTTTTT. V usage is TRBV5-6 and J usage is TRBJ2-2; D gene ambiguous. Germline CDR1 and CDR2: SGHDT and YYEEEE. This CDR3 has 13 residues. The V end lost 0 bases, the J end lost 7 bases, and 7 bases lay between the germline ends.

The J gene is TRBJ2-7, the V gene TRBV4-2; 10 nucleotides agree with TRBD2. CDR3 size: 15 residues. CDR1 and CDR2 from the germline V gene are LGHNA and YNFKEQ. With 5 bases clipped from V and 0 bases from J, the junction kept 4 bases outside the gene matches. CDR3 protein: CASSVTSGASYEQYF. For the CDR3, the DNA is TGTGCCAGCAGCGTAACTAGCGGGGCCTCCTACGAGCAGTACTTC.

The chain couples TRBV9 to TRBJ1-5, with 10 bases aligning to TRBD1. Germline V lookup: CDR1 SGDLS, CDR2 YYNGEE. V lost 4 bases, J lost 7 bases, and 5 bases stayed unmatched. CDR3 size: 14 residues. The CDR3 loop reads CASSFGTGDQPQHF. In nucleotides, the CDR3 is TGTGCCAGCAGCTTCGGGACAGGGGACCAGCCCCAGCATTTT.

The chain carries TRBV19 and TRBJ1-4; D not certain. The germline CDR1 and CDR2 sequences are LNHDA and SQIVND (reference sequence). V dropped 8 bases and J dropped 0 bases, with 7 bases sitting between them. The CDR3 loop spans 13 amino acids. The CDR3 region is CASRRTTNEKLFF. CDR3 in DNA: TGTGCCAGTCGGCGGACAACTAATGAAAAACTGTTTTTT.